These 30 T cell receptor beta chains were all obtained from the same sample, sequenced in a study of T cells in Graves' hyperthyroidism and ophthalmopathy. From RNA transcripts, TCR beta CDR3 regions were amplified. First-round RT-PCR of the TCR CDR3 relied on the HTBI primer set. One entry per CDR3 protein, called by TCRdb with MiXCR from the multiplex PCR reads. The sample lists 490,000 or so distinct CDR3 sequences; roughly 23% were seen once. The specimen sequenced was blood. Source of these receptors: a woman between 70 and 85 years old with Graves' ophthalmopathy.

The rearrangement links TRBV6-6 to TRBJ2-3; the match to TRBD2 covers 10 bases. The ends lost 0 bases at V and 2 bases at J; junction bases unmatched: 17. Per the germline V gene, CDR1 is MNHNY and CDR2 is SVGAGI (reference sequence). The CDR3 has 21 amino acids. The CDR3 nucleotides are TGTGCCAGCAGTTACTCGAAGGGAGGCCTAGCGGGAGCCGTCGACACAGATACGCAGTATTTT. Amino acids: CASSYSKGGLAGAVDTDTQYF.

This clonotype was seen only a few times. The rearrangement joins TRBV19 to TRBJ2-3; a weak D match, TRBD2 (6 bases). The germline V gene has CDR1 LNHDA and CDR2 SQIVND (reference sequence). This CDR3 contains 14 residues. Trimming stripped 3 bases from V and 8 bases from J, with 15 bases between. Written as DNA, the CDR3 is TGTGCCAGTAGTATTGAGCGGAGGGGAGGTACGCAGTATTTT. It encodes CASSIERRGGTQYF.

J is TRBJ2-3 and V is TRBV5-4; 7 nucleotides line up with TRBD1. This CDR3 is 13 amino acids long. Germline assignment: CDR1 SGHNT and CDR2 YYREEE (reference sequence). After removal of 4 bases from V and 4 bases from J, the junction contained 3 bases not matched to a gene. The DNA of the CDR3 is TGTGCCAGCAGCCGCACAGGGGCAGATACGCAGTATTTT. Translation gives CASSRTGADTQYF.

This clonotype occurred a few times. The chain has TRBV5-1 and TRBJ2-5, with 7 bases identical to TRBD1. Germline CDR1 reads SGHRS; CDR2 reads YFSETQ. The CDR3 covers 14 residues. V dropped 4 bases and J dropped 4; count of bases not matched to a gene: 7. The CDR3 region is CASSLPTGSETQYF. The DNA for the CDR3 is TGCGCCAGCAGCCTACCGACAGGGTCAGAGACCCAGTACTTC.

Only a few counts were recorded for this clonotype. CDR3 in amino acids: CASSQWGDRSYNEQFF. The DNA of the CDR3 is TGTGCCAGCAGCCAATGGGGGGATCGCTCCTACAATGAGCAGTTCTTC. The chain combines TRBV11-1 with TRBJ2-1, with D perhaps TRBD2 (6 bases). Per germline, CDR1 SGHAT and CDR2 FQDESV (reference sequence). The V end was cut by 5 bases, the J end by 0 bases, with 14 bases between. This CDR3 contains 16 residues.

This clonotype occurred a few times. For the CDR3, the DNA is TGCGCCAGCAGCTTGACCGGGACTATACAAGAGACCCAGTACTTC. Its translation is CASSLTGTIQETQYF. The chain combines TRBV5-1 with TRBJ2-5, with TRBD2 identical over 7 bases. Germline CDR1 SGHRS, CDR2 YFSETQ. Trimming removed 1 base from V and 2 bases from J; junction bases left unmatched: 5. The length of the CDR3 is 15 residues.

This clonotype was detected only a few times. The junction and the germline gene differ at one end; a read error may be behind it. The V gene is TRBV7-8, the J gene TRBJ1-2; TRBD1 is a possible D gene (5 bases). CDR1 and CDR2 from the germline V gene are SGHVS and FQNEAQ. The CDR3 runs to 17 residues. CDR3 nucleotides: TGCGCCGGCAGCCAAGATCTCGGAGGGGATCGTATCTATGGCTACACCTTC. Protein: CAGSQDLGGDRIYGYTF.

Only a few counts were recorded for this clonotype. The chain uses TRBV11-2 and TRBJ1-2; D call uncertain. The CDR3 runs 13 residues. Trimming stripped 5 bases from V and 8 bases from J, with 15 bases between. Germline-derived CDR1 and CDR2 are SGHAT and FQNNGV. CDR3 sequence (DNA): TGTGCCAGCAGCCCCCTCGCAGTTTGGGGCTACACCTTC. Its protein is CASSPLAVWGYTF.

This clonotype appeared a few times. The V call is TRBV6-1, the J call TRBJ2-7; D call uncertain. Germline V CDR1 and CDR2: MNHNS, SASEGT. The CDR3 length is 13 residues. V was cut by 7 bases and J by 1 base, with 11 bases left in between. CDR3 amino acids: CASISPGSYEQYF. CDR3 DNA: TGTGCCAGCATCTCGCCGGGTTCCTACGAGCAGTACTTC.

The chain couples TRBV4-1 to TRBJ2-5; tentatively, D is TRBD1 (5 bases). Trimming cost V 2 bases and J 2 bases, with 15 bases left between them. Germline V gene data show CDR1 as MGHRA and CDR2 as YSYEKL. CDR3 length: 16 amino acids. This CDR3 reads CASSQYLSDSQETQYF. The CDR3 bases are TGCGCCAGCAGCCAATACCTCTCAGACAGTCAAGAGACCCAGTACTTC.

For this clonotype: A read error may account for a junction end that differs from germline. This chain joins TRBV11-2 and TRBJ2-1; D is possibly TRBD2 (6 bases). Germline lookup yields CDR1 SGHAT and CDR2 FQNNGV. CDR3 length: 17 amino acids. CDR3 amino acids: CASSPWMAGLTYNERFF. Here the CDR3 DNA reads TGTGCCAGCAGCCCTTGGATGGCGGGACTCACCTACAATGAGCGGTTCTTC. Full variable domain (missing parts from reference TRBV11-2 and TRBJ2-1): EAGVAQSPRYKIIEKRQSVAFWCNPISGHATLYWYQQILGQGPKLLIQFQNNGVVDDSQLPKDRFSAERLKGVDSTLKIQPAKLEDSAVYLCASSPWMAGLTYNERFFGPGTRLTVL.

The genes are TRBV7-8 and TRBJ2-3; D unresolved. Germline V gene sequence: CDR1 SGHVS, CDR2 FQNEAQ. The CDR3 consists of 16 residues. The germline V and J ends were trimmed by 1 base and 5 bases, with 16 bases remaining between them. CDR3 DNA sequence: TGTGCCAGCAGCTTAGGCCCGGACCCCAGCCAAGATACGCAGTATTTT. Protein: CASSLGPDPSQDTQYF.

The chain combines TRBV19 with TRBJ2-3; no clear D. Deletions cut 3 bases from V and 0 bases from J, with 7 bases between. CDR3 length: 14 residues. The germline gives CDR1 LNHDA, CDR2 SQIVND (reference sequence). CDR3 region: CASSIMVSTDTQYF. The CDR3 DNA follows: TGTGCCAGTAGTATCATGGTGAGCACAGATACGCAGTATTTT.

This clonotype was seen only a few times. The chain is built from TRBV4-1 and TRBJ2-1; D is perhaps TRBD2 (6 bases). The germline V gene encodes CDR1 MGHRA and CDR2 YSYEKL. V was clipped by 3 bases and J by 6 bases, with 18 bases between them. The CDR3 spans 16 residues. The CDR3 sequence: CASSQVPGLVSNEQFF. The CDR3 bases are TGCGCCAGCAGCCAGGTCCCGGGACTCGTCTCCAATGAGCAGTTCTTC.

J is TRBJ1-1 and V is TRBV20-1; D might be TRBD1 (5 bases). V was cut by 6 bases and J by 6 bases, with 14 bases left in between. The germline CDR1 and CDR2 sequences are DFQATT and SNEGSKA (reference sequence). The CDR3 has 12 residues. The CDR3 nucleotides read TGCAGTGCCACGGAGCCGGGGGCTGAAGCTTTCTTT. Its translation is CSATEPGAEAFF.

This clonotype was seen a handful of times. The chain joins TRBV25-1 to TRBJ1-2; a weak D match, TRBD1 (6 bases). Germline V gene sequence: CDR1 MGHDK, CDR2 SYGVNS. Trimming took off 2 bases at V and 6 bases at J, with 10 bases between the two ends. CDR3 size: 13 residues. CDR3 region: CASSEGRGDGYTF. The DNA of the CDR3 is TGTGCCAGCAGTGAAGGCAGGGGCGATGGCTACACCTTC.

In this sample, this clonotype turned up a few times. The gene calls are TRBV6-1 and TRBJ1-2, with TRBD1 identical over 8 bases. V shed 3 bases, J shed 9 bases, and the junction held 9 bases outside the gene matches. The CDR3 extends over 14 amino acids. Germline V gives CDR1 MNHNS, CDR2 SASEGT. CDR3 loop: CASSDTGTGYRYTF. CDR3 nucleotides: TGTGCCAGCAGTGACACCGGGACAGGATATCGCTACACCTTC.

There are a few counts of this clonotype. The chain links TRBV19 to TRBJ1-1; D possibly corresponds to TRBD1 (5 bases). CDR1 and CDR2 from the germline V gene are LNHDA and SQIVND (reference sequence). The CDR3 length is 14 residues. V was cut by 3 bases and J by 1 base, with 9 bases left in between. The CDR3 is CASSIGHANTEAFF. CDR3 sequence (DNA): TGTGCCAGTAGTATTGGACACGCGAACACTGAAGCTTTCTTT. The full variable domain, completed using reference TRBV19 and TRBJ1-1, is DGGITQSPKYLFRKEGQNVTLSCEQNLNHDAMYWYRQDPGQGLRLIYYSQIVNDFQKGDIAEGYSVSREKKESFPLTVTSAQKNPTAFYLCASSIGHANTEAFFGQGTRLTVV.

This clonotype was found a few times. The chain has TRBV12-3 or TRBV12-4 and TRBJ2-5; 11 bases map to TRBD2. V was clipped by 5 bases and J by 5 bases; unmatched bases: 7. This CDR3 contains 15 residues. The CDR3 protein is CASSATSGKSETQYF. The CDR3 nucleotides are TGTGCCAGCAGTGCGACTAGCGGGAAATCGGAGACCCAGTACTTC.

There are a few counts of this clonotype. The chain joins TRBV12-3 or TRBV12-4 to TRBJ1-3, with no clear D. V shed 1 base and J shed 0 bases, with 10 bases lying between them. The CDR3 totals 16 residues. CDR3 coding DNA: TGTGCCAGCAGTTTAGACGGCCACAGCTCTGGAAACACCATATATTTT. It yields the protein CASSLDGHSSGNTIYF.

The rearrangement uses TRBV30 and TRBJ1-1, with D maybe TRBD1 (5 bases). Looked up from germline, CDR1 is GTSNPN and CDR2 is SVGIG (reference sequence). Trimming took off 0 bases at V and 1 base at J, with 6 bases between the two ends. There are 13 residues in the CDR3. The CDR3 loop is CAWSVQANTEAFF. The CDR3 region has the DNA TGTGCCTGGAGTGTACAGGCGAACACTGAAGCTTTCTTT.

A note on this clonotype: Here the CDR3 omits its conserved ending phenylalanine or tryptophan, so a read error is the likely source. The chain employs TRBV7-2 and TRBJ2-5, with D uncertain. Between the trimmed V and J ends, which lost 1 base and 2 bases, there was a span of 5 bases. This CDR3 has 13 residues. Germline V lookup: CDR1 SGHTA, CDR2 FQGNSA. The CDR3 nucleotides are TGTGCCAGCAGCTTAGGTGCACAAGAGACCCAGTACCTC. It encodes CASSLGAQETQYL.

Concerning this clonotype itself: The junction does not match germline at one end; this may be a read error. This rearrangement joins TRBV12-3 or TRBV12-4 to TRBJ1-1; D remains unclear. This CDR3 has 11 residues. CDR3 in DNA: TGTGCCAGCAGCCCAAACGGGGAAGGTTTCTTT. It codes for CASSPNGEGFF.

This clonotype was picked up a small number of times. The V call is TRBV5-1, the J call TRBJ1-1, with 7 bases lining up with TRBD1. The V gene end was trimmed by 5 bases and the J gene end by 3 bases; junction bases not matched to a gene: 7. Germline V CDR1 and CDR2: SGHRS, YFSETQ. This CDR3 is 14 amino acids long. CDR3 nucleotide sequence: TGCGCCAGCAGTTCAGGGGGGGCGGACACTGAAGCTTTCTTT. It translates to CASSSGGADTEAFF.

The chain is built from TRBV20-1 and TRBJ1-1; the D gene is possibly TRBD1 (6 bases). The CDR3 runs to 12 residues. V was clipped by 5 bases and J by 6 bases, with 13 bases between them. From germline, CDR1 is DFQATT and CDR2 SNEGSKA (reference sequence). CDR3 coding DNA: TGCAGTGCTCGTGCGGGGGCCTCTGAAGCTTTCTTT. Protein sequence: CSARAGASEAFF.

This clonotype has just a few counts. This sequence joins TRBV6-1 and TRBJ2-2; D may correspond to TRBD1 or TRBD2 (5 bases each). The V gene's germline CDR1 is MNHNS and CDR2 SASEGT. Trimming took 5 bases from V and 5 from J, leaving 12 bases between them. The CDR3 sequence is 14 residues long. The CDR3 spells CASSTIGTTGELFF. CDR3 in DNA: TGTGCCAGCAGTACGATAGGGACGACCGGGGAGCTGTTTTTT.

The V call is TRBV20-1, the J call TRBJ2-1; possibly TRBD2 for D (5 bases). Germline CDR1 is DFQATT and CDR2 is SNEGSKA (reference sequence). Deletions cut 3 bases from V and 7 bases from J, with 16 bases between. The CDR3 is 14 amino acids. The CDR3 loop reads CSARERHPRNEQFF. The CDR3 DNA is TGCAGTGCTAGGGAGCGGCACCCTCGAAATGAGCAGTTCTTC.

This clonotype has more than one count but fewer than ten. V is TRBV15 and J is TRBJ2-2; D tentatively reads TRBD1 or TRBD2 (5 bases each). The CDR3 is made up of 16 amino acids. The germline V and J ends were trimmed by 0 bases and 2 bases, with 10 bases remaining between them. CDR1 and CDR2 from the germline V gene are LNHNV and YYDKDF (reference sequence). The CDR3 DNA reads as TGTGCCACCAGCAGAGATGGGACCAGAAACACCGGGGAGCTGTTTTTT. The encoded protein is CATSRDGTRNTGELFF.

This clonotype was picked up a small number of times. CDR3 sequence (DNA): TGCGCCAGCAGCTTGGTACAGGGGGTAGGCGAGCAGTACTTC. Translation gives CASSLVQGVGEQYF. J is TRBJ2-7 and V is TRBV5-1; 8 bases fit TRBD1. This CDR3 spans 14 amino acids. Germline CDR1 is SGHRS and CDR2 is YFSETQ. V was pared by 0 bases and J by 6 bases, with 5 bases of the junction left unmatched.

The chain has TRBV12-3 or TRBV12-4 and TRBJ2-1, with D maybe TRBD1 (5 bases). The CDR3 runs 11 residues. V was trimmed by 1 base and J by 10 bases, leaving 5 bases between them. DNA for the CDR3: TGTGCCAGCAGTTTAGACAGGGAGCAGTTCTTC. Translating gives CASSLDREQFF.